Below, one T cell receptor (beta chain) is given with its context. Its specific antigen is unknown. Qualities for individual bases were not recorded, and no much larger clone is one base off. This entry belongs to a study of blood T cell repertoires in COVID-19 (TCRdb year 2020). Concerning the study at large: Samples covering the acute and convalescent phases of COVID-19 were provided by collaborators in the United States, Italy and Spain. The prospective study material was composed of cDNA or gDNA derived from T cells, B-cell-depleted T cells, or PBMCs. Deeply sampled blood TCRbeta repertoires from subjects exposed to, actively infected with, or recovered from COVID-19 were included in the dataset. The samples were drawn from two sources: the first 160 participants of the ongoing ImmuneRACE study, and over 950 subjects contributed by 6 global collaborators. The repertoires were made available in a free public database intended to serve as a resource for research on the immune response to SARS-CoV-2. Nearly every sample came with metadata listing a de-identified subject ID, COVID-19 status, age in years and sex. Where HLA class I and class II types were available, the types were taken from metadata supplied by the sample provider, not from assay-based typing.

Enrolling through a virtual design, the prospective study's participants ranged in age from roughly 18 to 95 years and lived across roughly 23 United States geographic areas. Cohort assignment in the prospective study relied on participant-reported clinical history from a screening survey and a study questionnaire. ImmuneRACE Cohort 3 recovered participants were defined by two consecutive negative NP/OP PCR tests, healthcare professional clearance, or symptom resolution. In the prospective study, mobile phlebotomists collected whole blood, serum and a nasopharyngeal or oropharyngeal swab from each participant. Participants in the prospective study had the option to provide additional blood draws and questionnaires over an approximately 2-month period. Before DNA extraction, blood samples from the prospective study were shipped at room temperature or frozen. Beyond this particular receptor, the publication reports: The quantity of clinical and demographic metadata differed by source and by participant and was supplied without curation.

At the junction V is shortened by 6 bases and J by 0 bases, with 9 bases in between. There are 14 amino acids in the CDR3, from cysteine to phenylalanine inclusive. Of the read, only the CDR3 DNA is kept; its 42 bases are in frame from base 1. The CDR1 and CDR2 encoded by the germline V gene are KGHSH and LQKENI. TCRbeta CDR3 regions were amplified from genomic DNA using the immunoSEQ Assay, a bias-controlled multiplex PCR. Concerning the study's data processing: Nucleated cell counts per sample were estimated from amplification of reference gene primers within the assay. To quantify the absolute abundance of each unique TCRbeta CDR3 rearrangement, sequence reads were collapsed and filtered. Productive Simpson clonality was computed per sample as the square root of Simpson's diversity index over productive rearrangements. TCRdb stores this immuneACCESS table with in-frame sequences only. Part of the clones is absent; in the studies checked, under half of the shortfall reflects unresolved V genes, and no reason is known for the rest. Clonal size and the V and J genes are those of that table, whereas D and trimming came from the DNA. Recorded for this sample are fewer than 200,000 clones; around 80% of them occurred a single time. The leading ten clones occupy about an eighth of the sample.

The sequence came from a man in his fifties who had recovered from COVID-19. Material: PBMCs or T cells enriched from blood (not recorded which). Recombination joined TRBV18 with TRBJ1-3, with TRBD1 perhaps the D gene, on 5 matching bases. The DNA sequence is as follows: TGTGCCAGCTCGCGGGGGGACTCTGGAAACACCATATATTTT. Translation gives CASSRGDSGNTIYF.